These 18 T cell receptor beta chains share one sample of origin, sequenced in a study of blood T cell repertoires in COVID-19 (dated by TCRdb to the early 2020s). Library prep was done by the immunoSEQ multiplex PCR assay. In TCRdb, the immuneACCESS table is reduced to in-frame sequences with V and J assigned. These tables do not hold every clone; where another copy was compared, an unresolved V gene accounts for under half, and the others remain unexplained. This sample holds fewer than 150,000 clones; over 80% were observed only once. 25% to 30% of the sample rests with the top ten. Input material: peripheral blood. The receptors here all came from a woman in her 70s with acute or convalescent COVID-19.

The chain employs TRBV5-4 and TRBJ2-1; TRBD2 matches 10 bases. J was trimmed by 10 bases and V by 4 bases; bases with no gene match: 11. The CDR3 is 15 amino acids. Germline lookup yields CDR1 SGHNT and CDR2 YYREEE (reference sequence). Here the CDR3 DNA reads TGTGCCAGCAGCCGGGCTAGCGGGGGTTTAGAAGAGCAGTTCTTC. Translated, it gives CASSRASGGLEEQFF.

The rearrangement joins TRBV4-1 to TRBJ2-1; 8 positions match TRBD2. CDR1 MGHRA and CDR2 YSYEKL come from the germline V gene. V trimming: 0 bases; J trimming: 6 bases; junction bases outside the gene matches: 7. The CDR3 covers 16 residues. For the CDR3, the DNA is TGCGCCAGCAGCCAAGATAGGGGTAGCGGGGCCAATGAGCAGTTCTTC. It yields the protein CASSQDRGSGANEQFF.

This clone was seen just once. The CDR3 spells CASTPRGLGTEAFF. The CDR3 coding sequence is TGTGCCAGCACCCCTAGGGGGCTTGGCACTGAAGCTTTCTTT. This chain links TRBV6-2 or TRBV6-3 with TRBJ1-1; 7 positions match TRBD1. CDR1 is MNHEY, CDR2 SVGEGT, per germline. With V trimmed by 7 bases and J by 4 bases, 9 bases remained unmatched. The length of the CDR3 is 14 residues.

The chain combines TRBV11-3 with TRBJ2-2, with 11 nucleotides matching TRBD2. V was pared by 4 bases and J by 4 bases, with 5 bases of the junction left unmatched. CDR1 and CDR2 from the germline V gene are SGHNT and YENEEA. This CDR3 spans 16 amino acids. As DNA, the CDR3 is TGTGCCAGCAGCTCCCGACTAGCGGGGTTCACCGGGGAGCTGTTTTTT. This gives the protein CASSSRLAGFTGELFF.

This clone has a handful of counts. The chain is built from TRBV11-3 and TRBJ1-6, with a tentative D call TRBD1 (5 bases). The ends were cut back, 1 base at V and 6 bases at J, with 7 bases in the middle. CDR3 size: 14 residues. Germline CDR1 reads SGHNT; CDR2 reads YENEEA. As DNA, the CDR3 is TGTGCCAGCAGCTTAGGGCAGGGTAATTCACCCCTCCACTTT. It translates to CASSLGQGNSPLHF.

The chain joins TRBV24-1 to TRBJ2-7; TRBD1 aligns across 7 bases. Per germline, CDR1 KGHDR and CDR2 SFDVKD. The CDR3 covers 15 residues. The V gene end was trimmed by 5 bases and the J gene end by 4 bases; junction bases not matched to a gene: 10. The CDR3 DNA reads TGTGCCACCAGTGGGTCGGCCCAGGGGGATTACGAGCAGTACTTC. Protein: CATSGSAQGDYEQYF.

This clone was recorded only once. The rearrangement uses TRBV24-1 and TRBJ2-2, with 7 bases lining up with TRBD1. Looked up from germline, CDR1 is KGHDR and CDR2 is SFDVKD. The CDR3 is made up of 17 amino acids. With V trimmed by 0 bases and J by 1 base, 4 bases remained unmatched. In DNA, the CDR3 is TGTGCCACCAGTGATTTGGTGAGGGGGCAGAACACCGGGGAGCTGTTTTTT. It specifies CATSDLVRGQNTGELFF.

The chain carries TRBV5-4 and TRBJ2-1; 11 bases align to TRBD2. Trimming took 0 bases from V and 7 from J; bases not matched to a gene: 3. This CDR3 region has 15 residues. Germline-derived CDR1 and CDR2 are SGHNT and YYREEE (reference sequence). The CDR3 region has the DNA TGTGCCAGCAGCTTGGGGCTAGCGGGGGGTAATGAGCAGTTCTTC. Encoded protein: CASSLGLAGGNEQFF.

This clone was counted between two and nine times. The chain employs TRBV9 and TRBJ1-2; TRBD1 matches at 9 bases. Looked up from germline, CDR1 is SGDLS and CDR2 is YYNGEE. The CDR3 covers 16 residues. V lost 4 bases to trimming and J lost 4 bases; unmatched junction nucleotides: 11. The CDR3 is CASSPTLGQGFYGYTF. DNA of the CDR3: TGTGCCAGCAGCCCGACGCTGGGACAGGGATTCTATGGCTACACCTTC.

V gene TRBV23-1 combines with J gene TRBJ1-5; TRBD1 aligns across 9 bases. TRBV23-1 is given ORF status, its function remaining uncertain. V lost 3 bases and J lost 4; bases outside the gene matches: 13. This CDR3 comprises 18 residues. CDR3 bases: TGCGCCAGCAGTCATCCCGGGACAGGGTTTAGAGGGAATCAGCCCCAGCATTTT. Protein sequence: CASSHPGTGFRGNQPQHF.

This chain connects TRBV2 to TRBJ2-1, with D maybe TRBD2 (5 bases). The V end was cut by 8 bases, the J end by 0 bases, with 11 bases between. Germline values: CDR1 SNHLY, CDR2 FYNNEI. There are 14 residues in the CDR3. CDR3 coding DNA: TGTGCCAGCGGGTTCGGGGTCTCCTACAATGAGCAGTTCTTC. It codes for CASGFGVSYNEQFF. The complete variable domain, with remaining parts taken from reference TRBV2 and TRBJ2-1, reads EPEVTQTPSHQVTQMGQEVILRCVPISNHLYFYWYRQILGQKVEFLVSFYNNEISEKSEIFDDQFSVERPDGSNFTLKIRSTKLEDSAMYFCASGFGVSYNEQFFGPGTRLTVL.

The chain joins TRBV24-1 to TRBJ2-5; 7 nucleotides line up with TRBD1. With V trimmed by 4 bases and J by 1 base, 5 bases remained unmatched. Germline V gene sequence: CDR1 KGHDR, CDR2 SFDVKD. This CDR3 region has 15 residues. CDR3 nucleotide sequence: TGTGCCACCAGTGACCACAGACAGGGCCAAGAGACCCAGTACTTC. Its translation: CATSDHRQGQETQYF.

This chain joins TRBV9 and TRBJ1-2; D unresolved. The germline V and J ends were trimmed by 7 bases and 0 bases, with 10 bases remaining between them. The CDR3 is 13 residues long. Germline V gene data show CDR1 as SGDLS and CDR2 as YYNGEE. The CDR3 loop reads CASFNGANYGYTF. For the CDR3, the DNA is TGTGCCAGCTTCAACGGTGCTAACTATGGCTACACCTTC.

The genes are TRBV4-1 and TRBJ1-2, with unresolved D. The CDR3 is 14 residues long. The germline V and J ends were trimmed by 0 bases and 8 bases, with 13 bases remaining between them. Per germline, CDR1 MGHRA and CDR2 YSYEKL. As DNA, the CDR3 is TGCGCCAGCAGCCAAGATCTGAGGGTAAAAGGCTACACCTTC. Translation gives CASSQDLRVKGYTF.

The genes are TRBV2 and TRBJ2-3; TRBD1 agrees at 8 bases. After removal of 6 bases from V and 4 bases from J, the junction contained 3 bases not matched to a gene. Germline loops: CDR1 SNHLY, CDR2 FYNNEI. This CDR3 has 13 amino acids. CDR3 residues: CASRRTGSDTQYF. The CDR3 bases are TGTGCCAGCAGACGGACAGGGTCAGATACGCAGTATTTT.

The V gene is TRBV7-3, the J gene TRBJ2-5; a possible D gene is TRBD1 (5 bases). V was cut by 2 bases and J by 1 base, with 5 bases left in between. Germline V CDR1 and CDR2: SGHTA, FQGTGA. The length of the CDR3 is 13 residues. CDR3 sequence: CASSLGAQETQYF. CDR3 nucleotides: TGTGCCAGCAGCTTAGGGGCCCAAGAGACCCAGTACTTC.

The V and J genes are TRBV5-1 and TRBJ2-7, with D perhaps matching TRBD2 (6 bases). Trimming shortened V by 4 bases and J by 6 bases, and 20 bases separated the two germline ends. From germline, CDR1 is SGHRS and CDR2 YFSETQ. The CDR3 totals 15 residues. CDR3 sequence: CASSQDGTRGLEQYF. The CDR3 DNA follows: TGCGCCAGCAGCCAAGACGGGACTCGGGGTCTCGAGCAGTACTTC. The whole variable domain, remainder taken from reference TRBV5-1 and TRBJ2-7, is KAGVTQTPRYLIKTRGQQVTLSCSPISGHRSVSWYQQTPGQGLQFLFEYFSETQRNKGNFPGRFSGRQFSNSRSEMNVSTLELGDSALYLCASSQDGTRGLEQYFGPGTRLTVT.

Only one count was recorded for this clone. The chain recombines TRBV24-1 with TRBJ2-5; tentatively, D is TRBD1 (5 bases). The germline V gene encodes CDR1 KGHDR and CDR2 SFDVKD. V gave up 3 bases and J gave up 5 bases, with 15 bases separating them. The CDR3 loop spans 15 amino acids. CDR3 sequence reads: CATSDTRQGGETQYF. CDR3 bases: TGTGCCACCAGTGATACAAGGCAGGGTGGGGAGACCCAGTACTTC.